These 20 T cell receptor beta chains originate from one sample sequenced in a study of spatial heterogeneity in lung cancer. TCRdb ran MiXCR on the 5' RACE reads and lists one entry per CDR3 protein. The top ten clones hold about a quarter of a sample with approximately 16,000 distinct CDR3 sequences, 5% to 6.5% of them seen once. The sample's time point: blood at routine non-recurrence follow-up after resection. Material: PBMCs, obtained at follow-up. The receptors come from a male donor with early-stage non-small cell lung cancer.

This clonotype was detected ten times or more. V gene TRBV5-5 combines with J gene TRBJ1-4; TRBD1 agrees at 8 bases. Germline assignment: CDR1 SGHKS and CDR2 YYEKEE (reference sequence). This CDR3 spans 14 amino acids. The V gene end was trimmed by 3 bases and the J gene end by 6 bases; junction bases not matched to a gene: 4. CDR3 protein: CASSWTGTDEKLFF. CDR3 in DNA: TGTGCCAGCAGCTGGACAGGGACTGATGAAAAACTGTTTTTT.

This clonotype is categorized as medium-sized. The chain uses TRBV7-9 and TRBJ2-7; D is perhaps TRBD1 (6 bases). The CDR3 covers 15 residues. Germline loops: CDR1 SEHNR, CDR2 FQNEAQ (reference sequence). Trimming removed 4 bases at V and 2 bases at J, with 15 bases between. Written as DNA, the CDR3 is TGTGCCAGCAGCTCTGGGGCAGGGGTTACCTACGAGCAGTACTTC. Translated, it gives CASSSGAGVTYEQYF.

This clonotype was seen at least ten times. The J gene is TRBJ2-3, the V gene TRBV20-1; 9 bases align to TRBD2. The CDR3 spans 15 residues. The junction had 4 bases not matched to a gene; V was cut back by 0 bases and J by 3 bases. The V gene's germline CDR1 is DFQATT and CDR2 SNEGSKA (reference sequence). The CDR3 sequence is CSAREQREVTDTQYF. CDR3 coding DNA: TGCAGTGCTAGAGAACAGCGGGAGGTTACAGATACGCAGTATTTT.

By its share, this clonotype is medium-sized. The chain joins TRBV20-1 to TRBJ1-1; 7 positions match TRBD1. This CDR3 contains 11 residues. Trimming cost V 7 bases and J 6 bases; bases outside gene matches: 5. Germline-derived CDR1 and CDR2 are DFQATT and SNEGSKA (reference sequence). The CDR3 region has the DNA TGCAGTGATCAGGGGGACGCTGAAGCTTTCTTT. Its translation: CSDQGDAEAFF.

This clonotype was found a few times. The rearrangement uses TRBV12-3 or TRBV12-4 and TRBJ2-2, with D perhaps assigned TRBD1 or TRBD2 (6 bases each). V lost 1 base to trimming and J lost 4 bases, with 10 bases between them. There are 15 residues in the CDR3. The CDR3 DNA reads TGTGCCAGCAGTTTAGGGGGGGCCGGCACCGGGGAGCTGTTTTTT. This sequence encodes CASSLGGAGTGELFF.

In its sample, this clonotype was seen a few times. This chain joins TRBV20-1 and TRBJ2-5, with D possibly being TRBD1 (5 bases). Germline V gene sequence: CDR1 DFQATT, CDR2 SNEGSKA (reference sequence). The CDR3 consists of 11 residues. The V gene lost 7 bases and the J gene lost 5 bases, with 11 bases spanning the gap. This CDR3 reads CSGGARETQYF. As DNA, the CDR3 is TGCAGTGGGGGCGCGCGGGAGACCCAGTACTTC.

This clonotype was detected ten times or more. V gene TRBV11-2 combines with J gene TRBJ2-1; D ambiguous. Trimming cost V 5 bases and J 6 bases, with 11 bases left between them. CDR1 is SGHAT and CDR2 is FQNNGV in the germline V gene. This CDR3 is 13 amino acids long. As DNA, the CDR3 is TGTGCCAGCAGCATCACCTTGGGCAATGAGCAGTTCTTC. It specifies CASSITLGNEQFF.

Note on this clonotype: A much more abundant neighbour one base away suggests this may be a read error. The chain has TRBV18 and TRBJ1-5; D remains unclear. CDR3 length: 13 residues. V was shortened by 1 base and J by 4 bases, with 5 bases between the two germline ends. Per germline, CDR1 KGHSH and CDR2 LQKENI. DNA for the CDR3: TGTGCCAGCTCACCACTCACAAATCAGCCCCAGCATTTT. Amino acids: CASSPLTNQPQHF.

In this sample, this clonotype turned up many times. The chain is built from TRBV6-2 or TRBV6-3 and TRBJ2-2; unclear D gene. The CDR3 extends over 18 amino acids. Trimming took off 4 bases at V and 6 bases at J, with 24 bases between the two ends. Germline CDR1 and CDR2: MNHEY and SVGEGT. The CDR3 sequence is CASSSLMDPTLKAGELFF. CDR3 nucleotide sequence: TGTGCCAGCAGTTCTCTCATGGACCCTACCCTAAAGGCCGGGGAGCTGTTTTTT.

This clonotype is medium-sized by share. J is TRBJ2-3 and V is TRBV29-1, with D maybe TRBD1 (6 bases). CDR1 is SQVTM and CDR2 is ANQGSEA in the germline V gene. The CDR3 totals 14 residues. V lost 5 bases, J lost 2 bases, and 14 bases lay in between. The CDR3: CSVYLGAFTDTQYF. The DNA of the CDR3 is TGCAGCGTTTATTTGGGGGCGTTCACAGATACGCAGTATTTT.

This clonotype was counted between two and nine times. The V gene is TRBV5-1, the J gene TRBJ2-7, with D perhaps matching TRBD1 (6 bases). V lost 4 bases and J 3 bases, leaving 11 bases between the germline ends. Germline CDR1 is SGHRS and CDR2 is YFSETQ. The CDR3 has 13 residues. CDR3 nucleotide sequence: TGCGCCAGCAGCCAGGGGCCCCTCTACGAGCAGTACTTC. Protein sequence: CASSQGPLYEQYF.

This clonotype showed up many times. This chain links TRBV12-3 or TRBV12-4 with TRBJ2-3; 9 positions agree with TRBD1. Trimming at V came to 5 bases and at J to 3 bases, leaving 9 bases not matched to a gene. The CDR3 is made up of 16 amino acids. CDR3 sequence (DNA): TGTGCCAGCAGTACACGACAGGGGGGCGTTACAGATACGCAGTATTTT. Amino acids: CASSTRQGGVTDTQYF.

In its sample, this clonotype was seen many times. This chain uses TRBV7-3 with TRBJ2-5; D gene uncertain. V lost 1 base and J 1 base, leaving 4 bases between the germline ends. Germline CDR1 is SGHTA and CDR2 is FQGTGA. This CDR3 contains 13 residues. CDR3 DNA sequence: TGTGCCAGCAGCTTAAGATCCCAAGAGACCCAGTACTTC. Amino acids: CASSLRSQETQYF. Full variable domain (missing parts from reference TRBV7-3 and TRBJ2-5): GAGVSQTPSNKVTEKGKYVELRCDPISGHTALYWYRQSLGQGPEFLIYFQGTGAADDSGLPNDRFFAVRPEGSVSTLKIQRTERGDSAVYLCASSLRSQETQYFGPGTRLLVL.

This clonotype has at least ten counts. V and J are TRBV9 and TRBJ2-3; D unresolved. CDR3 length equals 17 residues. The germline gives CDR1 SGDLS, CDR2 YYNGEE. V shed 7 bases and J shed 6 bases, with 27 bases lying between them. The CDR3 is CASSQNPGPPRTDTQYF. DNA of the CDR3: TGTGCCAGCTCCCAAAACCCCGGGCCGCCGAGGACGGATACGCAGTATTTT.

This clonotype occurred a few times. The V gene is TRBV5-1, the J gene TRBJ2-2; TRBD2 matches at 8 bases. Unmatched junction bases numbered 9, after V lost 0 bases and J lost 5 bases. From germline, CDR1 is SGHRS and CDR2 YFSETQ. CDR3 size: 17 residues. Here the CDR3 reads CASSLGASGSYTGELFF. CDR3 nucleotides: TGCGCCAGCAGCTTGGGAGCCAGCGGGAGTTATACCGGGGAGCTGTTTTTT.

There are many counts of this clonotype. J is TRBJ2-1 and V is TRBV11-2; TRBD2 is a possible D gene (5 bases). The CDR3 has 11 residues. Germline CDR1 SGHAT, CDR2 FQNNGV. V lost 6 bases to trimming and J lost 9 bases, with 9 bases between them. The CDR3 nucleotides read TGTGCCAGCAGTCCAGCGGTTGAGCAGTTCTTC. Amino acid sequence: CASSPAVEQFF. Full variable domain (remainder filled in from reference TRBV11-2 and TRBJ2-1): EAGVAQSPRYKIIEKRQSVAFWCNPISGHATLYWYQQILGQGPKLLIQFQNNGVVDDSQLPKDRFSAERLKGVDSTLKIQPAKLEDSAVYLCASSPAVEQFFGPGTRLTVL.

This clonotype is medium-sized (0.01 to 0.1%). The rearrangement uses TRBV29-1 and TRBJ2-3; D perhaps matches TRBD2 (6 bases). The CDR3 runs to 14 residues. V was pared by 7 bases and J by 1 base, with 15 bases between. CDR1 is SQVTM, CDR2 ANQGSEA, per germline. The CDR3, as DNA: TGCAGCGGCGGGGTACTAGGCGGCACAGATACGCAGTATTTT. Protein product: CSGGVLGGTDTQYF.

This clonotype showed up many times. The V and J genes are TRBV12-3 or TRBV12-4 and TRBJ2-7, with 10 bases fitting TRBD2. This CDR3 comprises 14 residues. After removal of 5 bases from V and 6 bases from J, the junction contained 7 bases not matched to a gene. The CDR3 is CASSPSGSIGEQYF. The CDR3 DNA follows: TGTGCCAGCAGTCCTAGCGGGAGTATAGGCGAGCAGTACTTC.

This clonotype showed up many times. The chain links TRBV28 to TRBJ1-1; D not resolved. CDR1 and CDR2 from the germline V gene are MDHEN and SYDVKM. V gave up 3 bases and J gave up 1 base, with 15 bases separating them. This CDR3 region has 16 residues. Here the CDR3 reads CASSFIGRRQNTEAFF. CDR3 DNA: TGTGCCAGCAGTTTCATCGGCCGACGACAGAACACTGAAGCTTTCTTT.

This clonotype came up many times. The rearrangement joins TRBV6-2 or TRBV6-3 to TRBJ1-2; tentative D call: TRBD1 (6 bases). This CDR3 is 13 amino acids long. Trimming left V 5 bases short and J 4 bases short, with 11 bases between. Per germline, CDR1 MNHEY and CDR2 SVGEGT. The CDR3 spells CASSPADSYGYTF. CDR3 nucleotides: TGTGCCAGCAGTCCCGCGGACAGCTATGGCTACACCTTC.